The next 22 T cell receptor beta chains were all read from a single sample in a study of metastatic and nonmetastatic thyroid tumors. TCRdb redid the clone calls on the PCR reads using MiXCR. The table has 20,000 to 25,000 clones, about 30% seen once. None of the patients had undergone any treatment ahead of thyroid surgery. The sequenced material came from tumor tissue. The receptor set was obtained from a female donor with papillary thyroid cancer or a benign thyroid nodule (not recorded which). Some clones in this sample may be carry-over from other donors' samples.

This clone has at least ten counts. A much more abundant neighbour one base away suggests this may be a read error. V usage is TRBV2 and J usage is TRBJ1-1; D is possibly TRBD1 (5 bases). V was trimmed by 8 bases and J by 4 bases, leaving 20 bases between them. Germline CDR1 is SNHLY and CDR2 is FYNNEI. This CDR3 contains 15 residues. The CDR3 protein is CASGWAGESSTEAFF. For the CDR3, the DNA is TGTGCCAGCGGTTGGGCGGGGGAAAGTAGCACTGAAGCTTTCTTT.

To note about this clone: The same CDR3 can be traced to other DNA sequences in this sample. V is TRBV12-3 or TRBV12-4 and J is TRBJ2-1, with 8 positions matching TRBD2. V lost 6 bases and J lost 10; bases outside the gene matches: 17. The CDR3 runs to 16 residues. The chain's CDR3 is CASSPAGTSGRGEQFF. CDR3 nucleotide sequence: TGTGCCAGCAGCCCCGCCGGTACTAGCGGTAGGGGGGAGCAGTTCTTC.

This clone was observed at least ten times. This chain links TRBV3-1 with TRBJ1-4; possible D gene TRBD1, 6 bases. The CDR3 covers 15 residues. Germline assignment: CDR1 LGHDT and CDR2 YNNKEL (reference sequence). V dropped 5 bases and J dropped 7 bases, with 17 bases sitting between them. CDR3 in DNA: TGTGCCAGCAGCGCCGGAGGGGCAGGGGCTGAAAAACTGTTTTTT. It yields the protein CASSAGGAGAEKLFF. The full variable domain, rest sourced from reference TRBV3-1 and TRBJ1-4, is DTAVSQTPKYLVTQMGNDKSIKCEQNLGHDTMYWYKQDSKKFLKIMFSYNNKELIINETVPNRFSPKSPDKAHLNLHINSLELGDSAVYFCASSAGGAGAEKLFFGSGTQLSVL.

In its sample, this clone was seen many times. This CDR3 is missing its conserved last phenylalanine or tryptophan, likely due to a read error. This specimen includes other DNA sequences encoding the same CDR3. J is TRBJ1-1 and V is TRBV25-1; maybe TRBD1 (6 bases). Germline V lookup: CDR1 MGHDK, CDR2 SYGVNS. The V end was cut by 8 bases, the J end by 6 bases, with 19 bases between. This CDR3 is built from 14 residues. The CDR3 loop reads CASGVQGNTAEAFS. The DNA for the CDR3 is TGTGCCAGCGGAGTACAGGGTAACACCGCTGAAGCTTTCTCT.

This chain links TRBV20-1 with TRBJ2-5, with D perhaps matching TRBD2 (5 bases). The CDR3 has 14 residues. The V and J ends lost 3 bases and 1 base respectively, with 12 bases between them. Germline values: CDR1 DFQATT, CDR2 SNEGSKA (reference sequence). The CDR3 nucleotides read TGCAGTGCTAGCGATAGCGAGACCCAAGAGACCCAGTACTTC. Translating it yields CSASDSETQETQYF.

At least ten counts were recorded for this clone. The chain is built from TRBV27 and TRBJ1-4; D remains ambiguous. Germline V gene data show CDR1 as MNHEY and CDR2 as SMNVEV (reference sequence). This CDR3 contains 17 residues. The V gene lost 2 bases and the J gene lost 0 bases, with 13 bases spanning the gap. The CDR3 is CASSLRRPGATNEKLFF. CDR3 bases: TGTGCCAGCAGTTTAAGGCGGCCCGGTGCAACTAATGAAAAACTGTTTTTT.

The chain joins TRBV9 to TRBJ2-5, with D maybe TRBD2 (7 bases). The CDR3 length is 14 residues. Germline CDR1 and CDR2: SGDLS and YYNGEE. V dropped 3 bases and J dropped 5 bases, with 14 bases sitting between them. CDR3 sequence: CASSEGGRWETQYF. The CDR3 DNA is TGTGCCAGCAGCGAGGGGGGGCGCTGGGAGACCCAGTACTTC. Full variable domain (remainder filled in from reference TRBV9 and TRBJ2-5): DSGVTQTPKHLITATGQRVTLRCSPRSGDLSVYWYQQSLDQGLQFLIQYYNGEERAKGNILERFSAQQFPDLHSELNLSSLELGDSALYFCASSEGGRWETQYFGPGTRLLVL.

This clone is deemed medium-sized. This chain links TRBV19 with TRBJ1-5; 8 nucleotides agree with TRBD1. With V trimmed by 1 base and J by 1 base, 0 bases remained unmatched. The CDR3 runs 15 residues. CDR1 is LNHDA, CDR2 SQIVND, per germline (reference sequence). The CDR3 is CASSIGQGSNQPQHF. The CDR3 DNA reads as TGTGCCAGTAGTATAGGACAGGGGAGCAATCAGCCCCAGCATTTT.

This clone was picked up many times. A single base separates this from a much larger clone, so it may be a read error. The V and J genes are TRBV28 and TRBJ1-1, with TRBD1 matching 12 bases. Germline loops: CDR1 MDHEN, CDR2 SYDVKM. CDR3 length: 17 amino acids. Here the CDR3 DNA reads TGTGCCAGCAGTTCGCCGGGACAGGGGGCGGGGAACACTAAAGCTTTCTTT. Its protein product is CASSSPGQGAGNTKAFF.

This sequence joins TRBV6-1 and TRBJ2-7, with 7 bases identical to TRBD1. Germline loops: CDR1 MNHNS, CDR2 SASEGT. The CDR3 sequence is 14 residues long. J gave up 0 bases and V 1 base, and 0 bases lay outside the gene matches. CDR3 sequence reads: CASSEGDSSYEQYF. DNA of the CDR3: TGTGCCAGCAGTGAAGGGGACAGCTCCTACGAGCAGTACTTC.

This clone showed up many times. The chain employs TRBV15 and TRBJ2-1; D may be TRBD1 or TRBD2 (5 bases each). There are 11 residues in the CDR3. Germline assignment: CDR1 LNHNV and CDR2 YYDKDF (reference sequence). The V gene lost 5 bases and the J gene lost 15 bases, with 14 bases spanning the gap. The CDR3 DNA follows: TGTGCCACCAGCGGGGGAGTCGCGTTGTTCTTC. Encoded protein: CATSGGVALFF.

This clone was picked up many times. This chain's CDR3 is CASSLAYLGGDSYEQYF. The CDR3 DNA reads TGTGCCAGCAGCTTAGCCTACCTAGGGGGGGATTCCTACGAGCAGTACTTC. The chain combines TRBV7-2 with TRBJ2-7; D is possibly TRBD2 (7 bases). The CDR3 is made up of 17 amino acids. The V end was cut by 0 bases, the J end by 1 base, with 16 bases between. Germline values: CDR1 SGHTA, CDR2 FQGNSA.

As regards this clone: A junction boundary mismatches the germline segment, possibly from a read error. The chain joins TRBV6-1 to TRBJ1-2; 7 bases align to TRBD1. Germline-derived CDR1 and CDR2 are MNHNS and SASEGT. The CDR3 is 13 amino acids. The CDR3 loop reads CARHAGGFGGYTF. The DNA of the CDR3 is TGTGCCAGACACGCAGGGGGGTTTGGAGGCTACACATTC.

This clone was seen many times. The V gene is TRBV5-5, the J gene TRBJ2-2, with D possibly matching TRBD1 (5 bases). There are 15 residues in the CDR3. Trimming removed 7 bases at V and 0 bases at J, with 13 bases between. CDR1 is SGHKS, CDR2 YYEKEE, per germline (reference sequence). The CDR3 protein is CASEAGPPNTGELFF. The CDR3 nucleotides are TGTGCCAGCGAGGCAGGGCCCCCGAACACCGGGGAGCTGTTTTTT.

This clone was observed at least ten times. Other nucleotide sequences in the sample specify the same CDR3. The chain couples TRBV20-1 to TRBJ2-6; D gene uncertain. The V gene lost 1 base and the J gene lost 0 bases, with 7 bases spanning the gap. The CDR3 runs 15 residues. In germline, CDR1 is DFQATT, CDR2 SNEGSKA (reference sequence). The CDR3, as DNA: TGCAGTGCTAGAGTCCGTGCCTCTGGGGCCAACGTCCTGACTTTC. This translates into CSARVRASGANVLTF.

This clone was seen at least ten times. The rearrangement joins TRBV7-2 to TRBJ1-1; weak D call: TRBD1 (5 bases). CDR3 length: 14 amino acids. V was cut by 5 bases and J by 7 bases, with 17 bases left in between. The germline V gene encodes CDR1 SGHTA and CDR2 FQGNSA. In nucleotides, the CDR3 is TGTGCCAGCAGCCCAAACTCAGCAAGGGGTGAAGCTTTCTTT. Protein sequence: CASSPNSARGEAFF.

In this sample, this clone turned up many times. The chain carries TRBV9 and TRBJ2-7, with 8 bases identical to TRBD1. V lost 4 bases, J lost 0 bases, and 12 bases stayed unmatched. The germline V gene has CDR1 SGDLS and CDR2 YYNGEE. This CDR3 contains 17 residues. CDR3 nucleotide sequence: TGTGCCAGCAGCCCTGTTTTAACCGGGACAGGCTCCTACGAGCAGTACTTC. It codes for CASSPVLTGTGSYEQYF.

This CDR3 reads CASSPSGGASTGELFF. The CDR3 DNA reads TGTGCCAGCAGCCCCTCCGGGGGGGCCTCCACCGGGGAGCTGTTTTTT. The chain uses TRBV3-1 and TRBJ2-2; TRBD2 aligns across 8 bases. The germline V gene has CDR1 LGHDT and CDR2 YNNKEL (reference sequence). The V and J ends lost 4 bases and 4 bases, in that order; junction bases with no gene match: 8. This CDR3 comprises 16 residues. The full variable domain, rest sourced from reference TRBV3-1 and TRBJ2-2, is DTAVSQTPKYLVTQMGNDKSIKCEQNLGHDTMYWYKQDSKKFLKIMFSYNNKELIINETVPNRFSPKSPDKAHLNLHINSLELGDSAVYFCASSPSGGASTGELFFGEGSRLTVL.

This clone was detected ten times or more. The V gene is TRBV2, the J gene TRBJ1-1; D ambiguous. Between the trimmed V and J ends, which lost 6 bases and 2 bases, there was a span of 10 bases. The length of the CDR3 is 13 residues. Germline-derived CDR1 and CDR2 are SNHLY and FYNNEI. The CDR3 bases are TGTGCCAGCAGCGCCGGGTTTAACACTGAAGCTTTCTTT. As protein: CASSAGFNTEAFF.

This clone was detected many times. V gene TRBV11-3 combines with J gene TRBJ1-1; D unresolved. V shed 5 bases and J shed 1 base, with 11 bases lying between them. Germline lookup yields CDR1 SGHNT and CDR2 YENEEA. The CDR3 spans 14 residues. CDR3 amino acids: CASSVGGTNTEAFF. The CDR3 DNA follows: TGTGCCAGCAGCGTAGGCGGTACGAACACTGAAGCTTTCTTT.

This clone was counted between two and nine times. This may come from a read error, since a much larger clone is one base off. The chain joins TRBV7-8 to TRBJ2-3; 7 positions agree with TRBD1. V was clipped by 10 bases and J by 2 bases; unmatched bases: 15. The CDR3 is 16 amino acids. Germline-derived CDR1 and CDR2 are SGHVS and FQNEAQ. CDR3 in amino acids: CAIDVTTGLYTDTQYF. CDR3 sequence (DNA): TGTGCCATCGACGTTACGACAGGGCTATACACAGATACGCAGTATTTT.

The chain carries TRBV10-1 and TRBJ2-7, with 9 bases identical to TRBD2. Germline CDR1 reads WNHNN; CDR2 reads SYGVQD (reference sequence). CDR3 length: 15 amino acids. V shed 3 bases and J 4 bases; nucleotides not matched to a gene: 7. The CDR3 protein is CASSETGLALYEQYF. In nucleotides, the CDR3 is TGCGCCAGCAGTGAAACCGGACTAGCGCTTTACGAGCAGTACTTC.